This record concerns one T cell receptor (beta chain) sequence. These data are taken from a study of cytomegalovirus exposure and HLA in healthy donors. Data came from immunoSEQ multiplex PCR; TCRdb stores just in-frame clones and leaves some out. The sample records approximately 97,000 clones, less than 95% being singletons. Trimming stripped 3 bases from V and 4 bases from J, with 9 bases between. This CDR3 has 13 residues. In germline, CDR1 is SGHTA, CDR2 FQGTGA. The chain recombines TRBV7-3 with TRBJ1-1; D perhaps matches TRBD1 (6 bases). This clonotype originated in a woman under 30 in good health and CMV-seronegative. The specimen was PBMCs. CDR3: CASSFSGVTEAFF. DNA of the CDR3: TGTGCCAGCAGCTTTTCAGGGGTCACTGAAGCTTTCTTT. The variable domain in full, with the rest retrieved from reference TRBV7-3 and TRBJ1-1, is GAGVSQTPSNKVTEKGKYVELRCDPISGHTALYWYRQSLGQGPEFLIYFQGTGAADDSGLPNDRFFAVRPEGSVSTLKIQRTERGDSAVYLCASSFSGVTEAFFGQGTRLTVV.